Following are 28 T cell receptor beta chains from one sample sequenced in a study of a mutant IDH1 vaccine in newly diagnosed glioma. Time point noted: week 5, during vaccination. Vaccination used 300 ug of mutant IDH1 20-mer peptide per dose, with topical imiquimod. Generated by immunoSEQ multiplex PCR, the TCRdb table keeps only in-frame clones and is missing some. The top ten clones hold about 4.2% of a sample with some 60,000 clones, 90% of them seen once. These TCRs are of unknown antigen specificity. The material sequenced was PBMCs, taken from a glioma patient whose treatment included an IDH1 peptide vaccine. Source of these receptors: a middle-aged woman with glioma.

This chain joins TRBV4-1 and TRBJ1-2; D not resolved. The CDR3 loop spans 12 amino acids. The germline CDR1 and CDR2 sequences are MGHRA and YSYEKL. Trimming removed 0 bases from V and 5 bases from J, with 4 bases in between. The CDR3 is CASSQDSYGYTF. CDR3 coding DNA: TGCGCCAGCAGCCAAGATTCATATGGCTACACCTTC.

This chain joins TRBV2 and TRBJ2-1; maybe TRBD1 (5 bases). CDR3 length: 16 amino acids. The V and J ends lost 8 bases and 0 bases respectively, with 17 bases between them. Germline loops: CDR1 SNHLY, CDR2 FYNNEI. DNA of the CDR3: TGTGCCAGCCAAAACCGACAGATAGACTCCTACAATGAGCAGTTCTTC. Translating it yields CASQNRQIDSYNEQFF.

V and J are TRBV6-1 and TRBJ2-5; unclear D gene. Trimming took 5 bases from V and 2 from J, leaving 12 bases between them. There are 14 residues in the CDR3. Germline values: CDR1 MNHNS, CDR2 SASEGT. Here the CDR3 reads CASSSSPQQETQYF. DNA for the CDR3: TGTGCCAGCAGTTCCTCTCCCCAACAAGAGACCCAGTACTTC.

This clone was recorded a few times. V and J are TRBV2 and TRBJ1-5, with D uncertain. Trimming took 10 bases from V and 3 from J, leaving 13 bases between them. This CDR3 spans 13 amino acids. Germline values: CDR1 SNHLY, CDR2 FYNNEI. The chain's CDR3 is CATELGPNQPQHF. The DNA for the CDR3 is TGTGCCACCGAGTTGGGCCCCAATCAGCCCCAGCATTTT.

The rearrangement joins TRBV2 to TRBJ1-1; the match to TRBD1 covers 9 bases. Per the germline V gene, CDR1 is SNHLY and CDR2 is FYNNEI. Trimming removed 2 bases from V and 1 base from J; junction bases left unmatched: 2. The CDR3 has 15 residues. CDR3 nucleotide sequence: TGTGCCAGCAGTGAAACGGGACAGGGGAACACTGAAGCTTTCTTT. This sequence encodes CASSETGQGNTEAFF.

V is TRBV6-5 and J is TRBJ1-2, with D possibly matching TRBD1 (5 bases). V lost 0 bases and J 7 bases, leaving 18 bases between the germline ends. From germline, CDR1 is MNHEY and CDR2 SVGAGI. CDR3 length: 16 residues. The CDR3 bases are TGTGCCAGCAGTTACTCGCCAGGGACTCTCCCTAGTGGCTACACCTTC. It encodes CASSYSPGTLPSGYTF.

The V and J genes are TRBV19 and TRBJ2-1; TRBD1 aligns across 8 bases. The CDR3 contains 12 residues. V gave up 11 bases and J gave up 6 bases; unmatched junction bases: 6. From germline, CDR1 is LNHDA and CDR2 SQIVND (reference sequence). The CDR3 protein is CARWDRLNEQFF. The CDR3 nucleotides are TGTGCCCGATGGGACAGGCTCAATGAGCAGTTCTTC.

The count of this clone is one. This rearrangement joins TRBV7-2 to TRBJ2-1, with TRBD2 identical over 9 bases. The CDR3 extends over 14 amino acids. The trim removed 1 base at V and 6 bases at J, leaving 1 base unmatched. Germline assignment: CDR1 SGHTA and CDR2 FQGNSA. CDR3 bases: TGTGCCAGCAGCTTAGGCGGGGGGGCCAATGAGCAGTTCTTC. This codes for CASSLGGGANEQFF.

The V gene is TRBV5-4, the J gene TRBJ2-5; 9 bases fit TRBD2. This CDR3 region has 13 residues. With 3 bases clipped from V and 5 bases from J, the junction kept 2 bases outside the gene matches. CDR1 and CDR2 from the germline V gene are SGHNT and YYREEE (reference sequence). CDR3 in amino acids: CASSSAGGETQYF. Here the CDR3 DNA reads TGTGCCAGCAGCTCGGCGGGGGGGGAGACCCAGTACTTC. Filled out from reference TRBV5-4 and TRBJ2-5, the complete variable domain reads ETGVTQSPTHLIKTRGQQVTLRCSSQSGHNTVSWYQQALGQGPQFIFQYYREEENGRGNFPPRFSGLQFPNYSSELNVNALELDDSALYLCASSSAGGETQYFGPGTRLLVL.

This chain joins TRBV25-1 and TRBJ1-2; 7 bases line up with TRBD1. V shed 6 bases, J shed 8 bases, and the junction held 3 bases outside the gene matches. Germline CDR1 MGHDK, CDR2 SYGVNS. The CDR3 is 11 amino acids. CDR3 in DNA: TGTGCCAGCAGCGACAGGGTCGGCTACACCTTC. It encodes CASSDRVGYTF.

The chain couples TRBV29-1 to TRBJ2-7; possible D gene TRBD1, 5 bases. Trimming stripped 7 bases from V and 0 bases from J, with 16 bases between. CDR1 is SQVTM and CDR2 is ANQGSEA in the germline V gene. The CDR3 is made up of 14 amino acids. The CDR3 sequence: CSAQAQEPSYEQYF. The DNA of the CDR3 is TGCAGCGCACAAGCACAGGAACCCTCCTACGAGCAGTACTTC.

V usage is TRBV5-4 and J usage is TRBJ2-1; tentatively, D is TRBD2 (6 bases). Trimming pared 4 bases from V and 2 bases from J, leaving 13 bases between. The CDR3 extends over 15 amino acids. Germline V gene lookup returns CDR1 SGHNT and CDR2 YYREEE (reference sequence). The CDR3 DNA is TGTGCCAGCAGCACCCGACTAGTCCCCTACAATGAGCAGTTCTTC. It encodes CASSTRLVPYNEQFF.

This chain joins TRBV5-4 and TRBJ2-1; maybe TRBD2 (6 bases). V lost 7 bases to trimming and J lost 4 bases, with 12 bases between them. The germline CDR1 and CDR2 sequences are SGHNT and YYREEE (reference sequence). This CDR3 is 13 amino acids long. This chain's CDR3 is CASAGSKYNEQFF. The DNA of the CDR3 is TGTGCCAGCGCCGGGAGCAAATACAATGAGCAGTTCTTC.

The chain combines TRBV27 with TRBJ2-1; D gene ambiguous. Trimming removed 6 bases from V and 0 bases from J, with 9 bases in between. The CDR3 has 14 amino acids. The germline V gene encodes CDR1 MNHEY and CDR2 SMNVEV (reference sequence). The chain's CDR3 is CASSLGSSYNEQFF. CDR3 nucleotide sequence: TGTGCCAGCAGCCTAGGAAGCTCCTACAATGAGCAGTTCTTC.

In DNA, the CDR3 is TGTGCCTGGACCCTAGGGGTCAGCTATGGCTACACCTTC. This sequence encodes CAWTLGVSYGYTF. The J gene is TRBJ1-2, the V gene TRBV30, with D possibly matching TRBD1 (5 bases). V was pared by 4 bases and J by 4 bases, with 13 bases between. The CDR3 runs 13 residues. Per germline, CDR1 GTSNPN and CDR2 SVGIG (reference sequence).

The J gene is TRBJ2-5, the V gene TRBV19; 8 bases are a match to TRBD1. Unmatched junction bases numbered 7, after V lost 2 bases and J lost 2 bases. In germline, CDR1 is LNHDA, CDR2 SQIVND (reference sequence). This CDR3 region has 16 residues. CDR3 in amino acids: CASSISAQGAQETQYF. The CDR3 bases are TGTGCCAGTAGTATATCGGCTCAGGGGGCTCAAGAGACCCAGTACTTC.

This clone was picked up one time. The rearrangement joins TRBV30 to TRBJ1-3; a possible D gene is TRBD1 (5 bases). V was shortened by 4 bases and J by 2 bases, with 12 bases between the two germline ends. The CDR3 loop spans 14 amino acids. Germline V gene data show CDR1 as GTSNPN and CDR2 as SVGIG (reference sequence). The CDR3 DNA follows: TGTGCCTGGAACAAGGGGCTGGCTGGAAACACCATATATTTT. Amino acids: CAWNKGLAGNTIYF.

The chain has TRBV11-1 and TRBJ2-7, with a weak D call TRBD1 (6 bases). This CDR3 has 15 amino acids. Trimming took 6 bases from V and 3 from J, leaving 18 bases between them. The V gene's germline CDR1 is SGHAT and CDR2 FQDESV (reference sequence). The CDR3 coding sequence is TGTGCCAGCAGTAAAACTAAAATACAGGGCTACGAGCAGTACTTC. It specifies CASSKTKIQGYEQYF.

The J gene is TRBJ2-1, the V gene TRBV30; D remains ambiguous. The CDR3 has 13 residues. Trimming removed 0 bases at V and 13 bases at J, with 16 bases between. Germline V gene sequence: CDR1 GTSNPN, CDR2 SVGIG (reference sequence). CDR3 nucleotides: TGTGCCTGGAGTGTAAATCCCTCGATACTACAGTTCTTC. It codes for CAWSVNPSILQFF.

This clone has only one observation. V gene TRBV5-1 combines with J gene TRBJ1-4, with 9 bases aligning to TRBD1. V was clipped by 3 bases and J by 1 base; unmatched bases: 4. The CDR3 runs 16 residues. Germline CDR1 is SGHRS and CDR2 is YFSETQ. CDR3 sequence reads: CASSWGQGVTNEKLFF. The CDR3 DNA reads as TGCGCCAGCAGCTGGGGACAGGGAGTAACTAATGAAAAACTGTTTTTT.

The V gene is TRBV30, the J gene TRBJ2-1; TRBD2 matches at 8 bases. This CDR3 comprises 14 residues. The V gene's germline CDR1 is GTSNPN and CDR2 SVGIG (reference sequence). V trimming: 3 bases; J trimming: 6 bases; junction bases outside the gene matches: 7. The CDR3 loop reads CAWSGRAPPNEQFF. The DNA for the CDR3 is TGTGCCTGGAGCGGGAGGGCCCCTCCCAATGAGCAGTTCTTC. Full variable domain (missing parts from reference TRBV30 and TRBJ2-1): SQTIHQWPATLVQPVGSPLSLECTVEGTSNPNLYWYRQAAGRGLQLLFYSVGIGQISSEVPQNLSASRPQDRQFILSSKKLLLSDSGFYLCAWSGRAPPNEQFFGPGTRLTVL.

The chain recombines TRBV5-1 with TRBJ2-5, with 7 bases matching TRBD2. V shed 0 bases and J 1 base; nucleotides not matched to a gene: 6. The germline V gene has CDR1 SGHRS and CDR2 YFSETQ. The length of the CDR3 is 16 residues. CDR3 coding DNA: TGCGCCAGCAGCTTGGGGACGGGGAGGGCCCAAGAGACCCAGTACTTC. Translation: CASSLGTGRAQETQYF.

This chain links TRBV9 with TRBJ2-2; 7 bases are shared with TRBD2. The CDR3 has 14 amino acids. Germline loops: CDR1 SGDLS, CDR2 YYNGEE. The V and J ends lost 6 bases and 7 bases, in that order; junction bases with no gene match: 9. DNA for the CDR3: TGTGCCAGCACCACCTGGGGGGGAGACGGGGAGCTGTTTTTT. It is translated as CASTTWGGDGELFF. Using reference TRBV9 and TRBJ2-2 for the parts outside the CDR3, the full variable domain is DSGVTQTPKHLITATGQRVTLRCSPRSGDLSVYWYQQSLDQGLQFLIQYYNGEERAKGNILERFSAQQFPDLHSELNLSSLELGDSALYFCASTTWGGDGELFFGEGSRLTVL.

The rearrangement uses TRBV2 and TRBJ1-5; 7 bases fit TRBD1. Trimming at V came to 4 bases and at J to 2 bases, leaving 2 bases not matched to a gene. The germline V gene encodes CDR1 SNHLY and CDR2 FYNNEI. CDR3 length: 14 residues. CDR3 in DNA: TGTGCCAGCAGTGGAACAGGGGGCAATCAGCCCCAGCATTTT. Its translation: CASSGTGGNQPQHF.

The rearrangement joins TRBV9 to TRBJ1-2; the D is unclear. Germline-derived CDR1 and CDR2 are SGDLS and YYNGEE. This CDR3 has 11 residues. Trimming shortened V by 8 bases and J by 0 bases, and 5 bases separated the two germline ends. The CDR3 spells CASSANYGYTF. The CDR3 DNA reads as TGTGCCAGTTCAGCTAACTATGGCTACACCTTC.

J is TRBJ2-7 and V is TRBV27; the D gene is possibly TRBD1 (5 bases). Germline V lookup: CDR1 MNHEY, CDR2 SMNVEV (reference sequence). The V gene lost 4 bases and the J gene lost 3 bases, with 13 bases spanning the gap. The CDR3 loop spans 14 amino acids. CDR3: CASSSYPRDYEQYF. The CDR3 DNA reads as TGTGCCAGCAGTTCTTACCCCAGGGACTACGAGCAGTACTTC.

This clone was observed a single time. The rearrangement joins TRBV2 to TRBJ1-3, with 8 bases matching TRBD1. V gave up 8 bases and J gave up 8 bases; unmatched junction bases: 8. Germline V lookup: CDR1 SNHLY, CDR2 FYNNEI. CDR3 length: 13 amino acids. The CDR3 sequence: CASADRVTDTIYF. DNA of the CDR3: TGTGCCAGCGCGGACAGGGTGACGGACACCATATATTTT.

V and J are TRBV6-1 and TRBJ1-2; D unclear. CDR1 is MNHNS, CDR2 SASEGT, per germline. CDR3 length equals 13 residues. V was clipped by 5 bases and J by 0 bases, with 7 bases between them. The CDR3 DNA is TGTGCCAGCAGTAGGAGCACTAACTATGGCTACACCTTC. Amino acid sequence: CASSRSTNYGYTF.